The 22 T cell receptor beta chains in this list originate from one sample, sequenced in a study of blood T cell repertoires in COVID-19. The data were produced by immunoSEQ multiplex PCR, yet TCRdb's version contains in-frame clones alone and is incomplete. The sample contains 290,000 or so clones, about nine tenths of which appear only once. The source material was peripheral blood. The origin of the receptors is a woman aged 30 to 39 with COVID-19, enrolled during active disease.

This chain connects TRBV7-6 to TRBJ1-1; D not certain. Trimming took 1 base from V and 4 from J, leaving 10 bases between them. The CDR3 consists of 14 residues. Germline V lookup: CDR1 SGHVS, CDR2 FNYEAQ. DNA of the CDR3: TGTGCCAGCAGCTTAGGGGCTCATGGCACTGAAGCTTTCTTT. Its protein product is CASSLGAHGTEAFF.

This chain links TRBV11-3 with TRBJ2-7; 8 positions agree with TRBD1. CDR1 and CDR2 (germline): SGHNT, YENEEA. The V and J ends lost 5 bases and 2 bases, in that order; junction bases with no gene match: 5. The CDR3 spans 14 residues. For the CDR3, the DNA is TGTGCCAGCAGCCGATCGGACAGGGCCTACGAGCAGTACTTC. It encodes CASSRSDRAYEQYF.

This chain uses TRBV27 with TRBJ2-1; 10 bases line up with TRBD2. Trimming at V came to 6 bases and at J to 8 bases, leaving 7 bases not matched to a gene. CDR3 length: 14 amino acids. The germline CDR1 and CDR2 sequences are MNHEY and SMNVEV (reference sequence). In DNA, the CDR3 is TGTGCCAGCAGCCCTAGCGGGAGTATGTATGAGCAGTTCTTC. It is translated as CASSPSGSMYEQFF.

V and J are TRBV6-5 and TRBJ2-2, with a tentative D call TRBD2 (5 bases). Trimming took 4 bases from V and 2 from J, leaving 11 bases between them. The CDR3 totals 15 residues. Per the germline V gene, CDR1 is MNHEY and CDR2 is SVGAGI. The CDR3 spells CASSFERSNTGELFF. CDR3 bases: TGTGCCAGCAGTTTTGAGCGGAGTAACACCGGGGAGCTGTTTTTT.

CDR3 in DNA: TGTGCCAGCAGCTTTGGACTAGCGGGAACGGATGAGCAGTTCTTC. This codes for CASSFGLAGTDEQFF. The chain recombines TRBV5-6 with TRBJ2-1; 12 bases are a match to TRBD2. J lost 8 bases, V lost 2 bases, and 5 bases had no gene match. The CDR3 sequence is 15 residues long. The germline CDR1 and CDR2 sequences are SGHDT and YYEEEE.

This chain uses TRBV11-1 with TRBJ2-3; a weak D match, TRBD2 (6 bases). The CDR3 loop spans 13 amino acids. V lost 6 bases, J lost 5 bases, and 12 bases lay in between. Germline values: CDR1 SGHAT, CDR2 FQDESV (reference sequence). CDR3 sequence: CASRGGAGDTQYF. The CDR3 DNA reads TGTGCCAGCAGAGGAGGGGCGGGAGATACGCAGTATTTT.

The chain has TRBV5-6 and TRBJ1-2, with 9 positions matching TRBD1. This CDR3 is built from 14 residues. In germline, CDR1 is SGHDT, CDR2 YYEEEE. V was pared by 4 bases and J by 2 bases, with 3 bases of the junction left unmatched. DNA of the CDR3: TGTGCCAGCAGCATCGGGACAGGGAACTATGGCTACACCTTC. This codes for CASSIGTGNYGYTF.

CDR3 loop: CSVVSPEQQYF. CDR3 bases: TGCAGCGTTGTCTCCCCAGAACAGCAGTACTTC. The chain carries TRBV29-1 and TRBJ2-7; D is unclear. This CDR3 spans 11 amino acids. The germline V gene encodes CDR1 SQVTM and CDR2 ANQGSEA. Trimming stripped 4 bases from V and 8 bases from J, with 12 bases between.

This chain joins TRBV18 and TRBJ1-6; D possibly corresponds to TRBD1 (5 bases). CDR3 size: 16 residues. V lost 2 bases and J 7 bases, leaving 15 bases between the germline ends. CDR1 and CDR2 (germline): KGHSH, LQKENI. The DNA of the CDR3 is TGTGCCAGCTCACCAGTAGGAGGGGAAGAGAATTCACCCCTCCACTTT. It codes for CASSPVGGEENSPLHF. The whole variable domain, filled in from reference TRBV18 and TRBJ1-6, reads NAGVMQNPRHLVRRRGQEARLRCSPMKGHSHVYWYRQLPEEGLKFMVYLQKENIIDESGMPKERFSAEFPKEGPSILRIQQVVRGDSAAYFCASSPVGGEENSPLHFGNGTRLTVT.

The DNA of the CDR3 is TGTGCCAGCAGCAGTGAAGTTGCTGGCTACACCTTC. This sequence encodes CASSSEVAGYTF. The V and J genes are TRBV6-6 and TRBJ1-2, with no clear D. This CDR3 comprises 12 residues. Germline CDR1 and CDR2: MNHNY and SVGAGI (reference sequence). V lost 6 bases to trimming and J lost 7 bases, with 12 bases between them.

CDR3 region: CASSPWSGGQDYNEQFF. The CDR3 nucleotides are TGTGCCAGCAGCCCATGGTCCGGAGGACAGGATTACAATGAGCAGTTCTTC. V and J are TRBV7-9 and TRBJ2-1, with TRBD1 matching 7 bases. Trimming at V came to 5 bases and at J to 4 bases, leaving 14 bases not matched to a gene. The CDR3 sequence is 17 residues long. Germline V gives CDR1 SEHNR, CDR2 FQNEAQ (reference sequence).

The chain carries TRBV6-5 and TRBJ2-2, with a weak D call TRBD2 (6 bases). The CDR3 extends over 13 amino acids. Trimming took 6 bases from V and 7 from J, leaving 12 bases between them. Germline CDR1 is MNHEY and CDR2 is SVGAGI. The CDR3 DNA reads TGTGCCAGCAGGGGACTGCGGGGCGGGGAGCTGTTTTTT. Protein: CASRGLRGGELFF.

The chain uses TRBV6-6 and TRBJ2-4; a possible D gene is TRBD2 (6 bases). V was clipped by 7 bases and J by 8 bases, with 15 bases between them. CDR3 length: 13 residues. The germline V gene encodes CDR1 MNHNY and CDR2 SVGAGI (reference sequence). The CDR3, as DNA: TGTGCCAGCACCGCCGGGACTGGCGACATTCAGTACTTC. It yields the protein CASTAGTGDIQYF.

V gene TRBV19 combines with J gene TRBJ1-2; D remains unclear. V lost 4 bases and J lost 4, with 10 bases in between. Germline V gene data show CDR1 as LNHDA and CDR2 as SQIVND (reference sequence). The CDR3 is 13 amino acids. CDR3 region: CASSKRDFYGYTF. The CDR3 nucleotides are TGTGCCAGTAGTAAAAGAGACTTCTATGGCTACACCTTC.

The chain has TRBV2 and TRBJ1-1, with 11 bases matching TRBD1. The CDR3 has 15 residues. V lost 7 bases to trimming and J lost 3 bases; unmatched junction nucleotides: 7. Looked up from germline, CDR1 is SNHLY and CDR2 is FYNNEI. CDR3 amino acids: CASTGQGAADTEAFF. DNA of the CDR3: TGTGCCAGCACTGGACAGGGGGCGGCGGACACTGAAGCTTTCTTT.

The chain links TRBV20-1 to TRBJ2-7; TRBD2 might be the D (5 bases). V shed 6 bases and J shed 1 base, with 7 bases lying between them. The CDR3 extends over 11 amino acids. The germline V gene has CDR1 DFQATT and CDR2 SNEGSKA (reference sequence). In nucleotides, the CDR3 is TGCAGTGCAGGAGGTTCCTACGAGCAGTACTTC. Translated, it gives CSAGGSYEQYF.

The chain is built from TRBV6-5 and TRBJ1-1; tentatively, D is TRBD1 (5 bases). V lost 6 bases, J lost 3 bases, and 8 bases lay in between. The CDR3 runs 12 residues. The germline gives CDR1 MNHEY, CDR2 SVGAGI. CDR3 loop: CASREGYTEAFF. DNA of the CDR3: TGTGCCAGCAGGGAGGGGTACACTGAAGCTTTCTTT.

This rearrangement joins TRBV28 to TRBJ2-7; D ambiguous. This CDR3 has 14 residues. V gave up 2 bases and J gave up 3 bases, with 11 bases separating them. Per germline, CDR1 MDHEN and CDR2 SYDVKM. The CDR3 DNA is TGTGCCAGCAGTTTAGATCGAAGAGACTACGAGCAGTACTTC. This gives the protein CASSLDRRDYEQYF.

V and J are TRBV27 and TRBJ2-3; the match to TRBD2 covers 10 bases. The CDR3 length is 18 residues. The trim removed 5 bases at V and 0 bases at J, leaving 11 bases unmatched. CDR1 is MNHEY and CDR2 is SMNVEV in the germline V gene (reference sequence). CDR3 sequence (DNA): TGTGCCAGCAGTCCCCGGGCTAGCGGGAGCGCCAGCACAGATACGCAGTATTTT. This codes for CASSPRASGSASTDTQYF.

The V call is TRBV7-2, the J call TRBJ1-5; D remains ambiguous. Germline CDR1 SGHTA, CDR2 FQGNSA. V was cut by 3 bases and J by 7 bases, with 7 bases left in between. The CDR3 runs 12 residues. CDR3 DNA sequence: TGTGCCAGCAGCTTCCTCGGGCAGCCCCAGCATTTT. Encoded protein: CASSFLGQPQHF.

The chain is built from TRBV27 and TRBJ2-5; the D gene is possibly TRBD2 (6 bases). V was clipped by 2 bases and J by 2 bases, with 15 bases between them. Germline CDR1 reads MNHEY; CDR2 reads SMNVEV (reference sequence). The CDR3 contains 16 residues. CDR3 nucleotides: TGTGCCAGCAGTTTAGCAGTGGGAGGAGGACAAGAGACCCAGTACTTC. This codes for CASSLAVGGGQETQYF.

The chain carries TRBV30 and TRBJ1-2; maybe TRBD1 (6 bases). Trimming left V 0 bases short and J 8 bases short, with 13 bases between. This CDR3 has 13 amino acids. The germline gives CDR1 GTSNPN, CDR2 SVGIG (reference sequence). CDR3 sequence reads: CAWSVMGTRGYTF. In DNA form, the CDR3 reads TGTGCCTGGAGTGTAATGGGGACACGGGGCTACACCTTC. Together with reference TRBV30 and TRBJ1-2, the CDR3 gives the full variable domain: SQTIHQWPATLVQPVGSPLSLECTVEGTSNPNLYWYRQAAGRGLQLLFYSVGIGQISSEVPQNLSASRPQDRQFILSSKKLLLSDSGFYLCAWSVMGTRGYTFGSGTRLTVV.